Detailed here is one T cell receptor beta chain. As yet, its antigen is unknown. The sample comes from a study of T cells in Graves' hyperthyroidism and ophthalmopathy. Points from the study as a whole: Most thyroid clonotypes expanded above 0.001 appeared in blood too. Ophthalmopathy onset followed model prediction by a median about 6.5 months.

Germline V lookup: CDR1 SNHLY, CDR2 FYNNEI. Trimming at V came to 4 bases and at J to 13 bases, leaving 19 bases not matched to a gene. There are 17 residues in the CDR3. Amplification yielded TCR beta CDR3 regions, with RNA transcripts as the source. The TCR CDR3 first-round RT-PCR relied on the HTBI primer set. TCRdb processed the multiplex PCR reads anew with MiXCR; each CDR3 protein has one entry. Of about 610,000 distinct CDR3 sequences detected, around 42% appear once; the ten largest clones hold roughly 8.2%. The TCR was taken from a woman under 30 with Graves' hyperthyroidism. J is TRBJ1-6 and V is TRBV2; 7 bases agree with TRBD1. Sequenced input: peripheral blood or thyroid tissue (not recorded which). The CDR3 spells CASSAQGLNTGYPPLHF. The CDR3 bases are TGTGCCAGCAGTGCACAGGGGTTGAACACGGGATACCCCCCCCTCCACTTT.